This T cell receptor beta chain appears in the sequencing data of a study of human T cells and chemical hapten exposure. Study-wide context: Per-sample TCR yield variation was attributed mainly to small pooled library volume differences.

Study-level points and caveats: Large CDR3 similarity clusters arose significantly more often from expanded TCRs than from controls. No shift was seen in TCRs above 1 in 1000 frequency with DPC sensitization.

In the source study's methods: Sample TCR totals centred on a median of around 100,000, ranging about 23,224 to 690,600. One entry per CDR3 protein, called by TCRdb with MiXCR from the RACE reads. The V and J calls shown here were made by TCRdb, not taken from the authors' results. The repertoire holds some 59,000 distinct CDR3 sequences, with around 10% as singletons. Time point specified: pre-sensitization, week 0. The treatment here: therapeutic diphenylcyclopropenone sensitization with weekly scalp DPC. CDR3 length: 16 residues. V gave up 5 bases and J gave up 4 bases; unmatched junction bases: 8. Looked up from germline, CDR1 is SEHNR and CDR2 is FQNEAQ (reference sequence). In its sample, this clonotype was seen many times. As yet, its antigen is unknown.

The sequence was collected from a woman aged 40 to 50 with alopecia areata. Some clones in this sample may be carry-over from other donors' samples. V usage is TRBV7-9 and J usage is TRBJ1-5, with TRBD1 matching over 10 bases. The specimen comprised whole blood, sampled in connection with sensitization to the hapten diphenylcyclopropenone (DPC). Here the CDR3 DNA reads TGTGCCAGCAGCGTCGGGACAGGGGTTTCGAATCAGCCCCAGCATTTT. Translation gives CASSVGTGVSNQPQHF.